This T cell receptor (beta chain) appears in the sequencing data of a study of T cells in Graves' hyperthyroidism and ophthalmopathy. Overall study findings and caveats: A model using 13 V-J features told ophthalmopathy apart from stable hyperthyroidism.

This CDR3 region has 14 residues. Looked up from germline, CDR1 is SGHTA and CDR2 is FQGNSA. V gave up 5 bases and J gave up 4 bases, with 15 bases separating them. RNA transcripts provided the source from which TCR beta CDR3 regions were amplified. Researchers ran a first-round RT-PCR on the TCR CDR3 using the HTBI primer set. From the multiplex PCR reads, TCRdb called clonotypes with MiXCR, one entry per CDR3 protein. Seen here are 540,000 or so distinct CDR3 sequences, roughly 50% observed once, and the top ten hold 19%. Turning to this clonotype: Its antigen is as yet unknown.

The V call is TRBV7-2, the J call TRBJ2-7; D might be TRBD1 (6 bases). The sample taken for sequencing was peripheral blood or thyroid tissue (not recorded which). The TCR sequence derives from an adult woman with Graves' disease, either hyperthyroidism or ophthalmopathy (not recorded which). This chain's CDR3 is CASSVRQRGYEQYF. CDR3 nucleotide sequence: TGTGCCAGCAGCGTACGACAGAGGGGGTACGAGCAGTACTTC.